The next 25 T cell receptor beta chains were all read from a single sample in a study of OX40 agonist ivuxolimab in advanced cancers. The data were produced by immunoSEQ multiplex PCR, yet TCRdb's version contains in-frame clones alone and is incomplete. The sample holds around 83,000 clones, under 95% seen once. Sequencing was performed on CD4+ or CD8+ T cells sorted from blood, taken in a trial of the OX40 agonist ivuxolimab. The receptors shown here come from an adult with an advanced solid tumor such as melanoma, head and neck, liver or kidney cancer.

This chain uses TRBV5-1 with TRBJ2-7, with 8 bases fitting TRBD1. With 3 bases clipped from V and 2 bases from J, the junction kept 4 bases outside the gene matches. The CDR3 is 14 amino acids. Germline CDR1 and CDR2: SGHRS and YFSETQ. CDR3 sequence reads: CASSSTGVTYEQYF. For the CDR3, the DNA is TGCGCCAGCAGCTCGACAGGGGTGACCTACGAGCAGTACTTC.

In nucleotides, the CDR3 is TGTGCCAGCGTCGGTCAGGGTGCTGAAGCTTTCTTT. This encodes CASVGQGAEAFF. The gene calls are TRBV2 and TRBJ1-1; tentative D call: TRBD1 (5 bases). Germline CDR1 is SNHLY and CDR2 is FYNNEI. The V end was cut by 8 bases, the J end by 6 bases, with 13 bases between. The CDR3 totals 12 residues.

The chain employs TRBV11-2 and TRBJ2-3, with D tentatively TRBD2 (5 bases). CDR3 length: 12 residues. The germline V gene encodes CDR1 SGHAT and CDR2 FQNNGV. The V gene lost 10 bases and the J gene lost 1 base, with 9 bases spanning the gap. The CDR3 nucleotides read TGTGCCACCGGACTTCGCACAGATACGCAGTATTTT. This sequence encodes CATGLRTDTQYF.

J is TRBJ2-4 and V is TRBV2; D is unclear. Germline lookup yields CDR1 SNHLY and CDR2 FYNNEI. This CDR3 is built from 16 residues. Trimming took 2 bases from V and 1 from J, leaving 12 bases between them. The CDR3 sequence: CASSELAPWAKNIQYF. CDR3 DNA sequence: TGTGCCAGCAGTGAACTTGCCCCGTGGGCCAAAAACATTCAGTACTTC.

The rearrangement joins TRBV10-3 to TRBJ2-7; TRBD2 matches at 7 bases. CDR3 length: 13 residues. Germline V gene sequence: CDR1 ENHRY, CDR2 SYGVKD. J gave up 0 bases and V 9 bases, and 5 bases lay outside the gene matches. CDR3 DNA: TGTGCCATAGCGCGCGGGGGCTCCTACGAGCAGTACTTC. This encodes CAIARGGSYEQYF.

This clone was counted a few times. This sequence joins TRBV5-6 and TRBJ2-7; D is uncertain. This CDR3 has 13 residues. Germline V gene lookup returns CDR1 SGHDT and CDR2 YYEEEE. The ends were cut back, 3 bases at V and 6 bases at J, with 13 bases in the middle. The CDR3 reads CASSWSRRSEQYF. Written as DNA, the CDR3 is TGTGCCAGCAGCTGGTCTCGGCGGAGCGAGCAGTACTTC. The variable domain in full, with the rest retrieved from reference TRBV5-6 and TRBJ2-7, is DAGVTQSPTHLIKTRGQQVTLRCSPKSGHDTVSWYQQALGQGPQFIFQYYEEEERQRGNFPDRFSGHQFPNYSSELNVNALLLGDSALYLCASSWSRRSEQYFGPGTRLTVT.

The rearrangement joins TRBV28 to TRBJ2-3, with a tentative D call TRBD1 (6 bases). Germline V gene sequence: CDR1 MDHEN, CDR2 SYDVKM. V lost 3 bases and J 1 base, leaving 11 bases between the germline ends. The CDR3 has 15 amino acids. This CDR3 is CASSFTDRRTDTQYF. The CDR3, as DNA: TGTGCCAGCAGTTTTACGGACAGACGCACAGATACGCAGTATTTT.

The chain combines TRBV19 with TRBJ1-2; the D is unclear. The germline gives CDR1 LNHDA, CDR2 SQIVND (reference sequence). V lost 8 bases and J lost 4, with 14 bases in between. This CDR3 region has 13 residues. CDR3 in DNA: TGTGCCAGTGCCTCCCCAGTGGGCTATGGCTACACCTTC. This sequence encodes CASASPVGYGYTF.

This CDR3 is CASSQDWDRGRETQYF. The CDR3 DNA follows: TGCGCCAGCAGCCAAGATTGGGACAGGGGACGAGAGACCCAGTACTTC. The J gene is TRBJ2-5, the V gene TRBV4-3, with 10 positions matching TRBD1. Germline CDR1 is LGHNA and CDR2 is YSLEER. CDR3 length equals 16 residues. V trimming: 0 bases; J trimming: 4 bases; junction bases outside the gene matches: 5.

This clone was counted once. The rearrangement links TRBV27 to TRBJ2-5; D is uncertain. Per germline, CDR1 MNHEY and CDR2 SMNVEV (reference sequence). The V gene lost 5 bases and the J gene lost 2 bases, with 9 bases spanning the gap. CDR3 size: 13 residues. This chain's CDR3 is CASSNPWQETQYF. In DNA, the CDR3 is TGTGCCAGCAGTAACCCCTGGCAAGAGACCCAGTACTTC.

The chain links TRBV28 to TRBJ2-7; D gene ambiguous. The CDR3 length is 12 residues. Germline values: CDR1 MDHEN, CDR2 SYDVKM. The V and J ends lost 10 bases and 0 bases respectively, with 10 bases between them. CDR3 in amino acids: CATLSFSYEQYF. Written as DNA, the CDR3 is TGTGCCACCTTAAGTTTCTCCTACGAGCAGTACTTC.

The chain couples TRBV29-1 to TRBJ2-3, with TRBD2 as a possible D gene (6 bases). With 2 bases removed from V and 2 bases from J, the gap between germline ends came to 11 bases. In germline, CDR1 is SQVTM, CDR2 ANQGSEA. This CDR3 spans 14 amino acids. The CDR3 coding sequence is TGCAGCGTTGAAAGATTAGCGGCCACAGATACGCAGTATTTT. Its translation is CSVERLAATDTQYF.

V and J are TRBV4-2 and TRBJ2-7, with D perhaps TRBD2 (5 bases). CDR1 LGHNA and CDR2 YNFKEQ come from the germline V gene. The CDR3 has 14 amino acids. Trimming took off 1 base at V and 4 bases at J, with 11 bases between the two ends. The CDR3 protein is CASSQVGSPYEQYF. The CDR3, as DNA: TGTGCCAGCAGCCAAGTTGGGAGCCCTTACGAGCAGTACTTC.

The chain joins TRBV30 to TRBJ2-2, with D perhaps TRBD1 or TRBD2 (5 bases each). V dropped 4 bases and J dropped 2 bases, with 17 bases sitting between them. The CDR3 loop spans 16 amino acids. The germline CDR1 and CDR2 sequences are GTSNPN and SVGIG (reference sequence). CDR3 DNA: TGTGCCTGGACCCCCTTGGGGGTGGGAAACACCGGGGAGCTGTTTTTT. Its protein is CAWTPLGVGNTGELFF.

The chain is built from TRBV10-2 and TRBJ2-7, with D uncertain. With 7 bases removed from V and 1 base from J, the gap between germline ends came to 8 bases. CDR3 length: 12 residues. The germline V gene encodes CDR1 WSHSY and CDR2 SAAADI. The CDR3, as DNA: TGCGCCAGCAAAAAATCTTCCTACGAGCAGTACTTC. Encoded protein: CASKKSSYEQYF.

The chain recombines TRBV11-2 with TRBJ2-5; TRBD2 matches 7 bases. The germline V gene encodes CDR1 SGHAT and CDR2 FQNNGV. The CDR3 totals 16 residues. The ends lost 5 bases at V and 4 bases at J; junction bases unmatched: 13. The CDR3: CASSDNSGLVGETQYF. The CDR3 DNA sequence: TGTGCCAGCAGCGATAACTCCGGACTAGTTGGAGAGACCCAGTACTTC.

For the CDR3, the DNA is TGTGCCAGCAATACAGGGTTTTCCGATACGCAGTATTTT. Amino acids: CASNTGFSDTQYF. This chain joins TRBV6-1 and TRBJ2-3; D may be TRBD1 (6 bases). CDR3 size: 13 residues. Germline V gene lookup returns CDR1 MNHNS and CDR2 SASEGT. V dropped 7 bases and J dropped 6 bases, with 14 bases sitting between them.

About this clone: One junction end disagrees with the germline gene, perhaps due to a read error. The rearrangement uses TRBV2 and TRBJ2-7, with a weak D call TRBD1 (6 bases). There are 12 residues in the CDR3. Germline V gene sequence: CDR1 SNHLY, CDR2 FYNNEI. The CDR3 sequence is CASSALDSEKYF. CDR3 sequence (DNA): TGTGCCAGCAGTGCCCTGGACAGCGAGAAGTACTTC.

The V call is TRBV30, the J call TRBJ1-4; D is undetermined. There are 13 residues in the CDR3. Germline V CDR1 and CDR2: GTSNPN, SVGIG (reference sequence). Trimming removed 2 bases at V and 7 bases at J, with 11 bases between. CDR3 coding DNA: TGTGCCTGGAGTAGGGCAGGTGCTGAAAAACTGTTTTTT. Amino acids: CAWSRAGAEKLFF.

The V call is TRBV18, the J call TRBJ1-2; no definite D call. Between the trimmed V and J ends, which lost 0 bases and 7 bases, there was a span of 9 bases. Germline V CDR1 and CDR2: KGHSH, LQKENI. The CDR3 is made up of 13 amino acids. The CDR3 DNA follows: TGTGCCAGCTCACCACCGGTGAAGCGTGGCTACACCTTC. Its protein is CASSPPVKRGYTF.

The CDR3 DNA reads TGTGCCAGCAGTGCCGGGACGCCGAGGAACGAGCAGTACTTC. Its translation: CASSAGTPRNEQYF. The gene calls are TRBV6-5 and TRBJ2-7; D may be TRBD1 or TRBD2 (5 bases each). This CDR3 is 14 amino acids long. Germline V gene data show CDR1 as MNHEY and CDR2 as SVGAGI. V was shortened by 5 bases and J by 5 bases, with 16 bases between the two germline ends.

The gene calls are TRBV2 and TRBJ1-4, with D hard to call. V lost 3 bases, J lost 1 base, and 6 bases lay in between. The germline gives CDR1 SNHLY, CDR2 FYNNEI. This CDR3 contains 14 residues. CDR3 in DNA: TGTGCCAGCAGTGATCTCAGAACTAATGAAAAACTGTTTTTT. Translating gives CASSDLRTNEKLFF.

The J gene is TRBJ2-7, the V gene TRBV6-1; D uncertain. V gave up 7 bases and J gave up 2 bases, with 6 bases separating them. The CDR3 contains 11 residues. Germline loops: CDR1 MNHNS, CDR2 SASEGT. CDR3 nucleotide sequence: TGTGCCAGCATCCTTACCTACGAGCAGTACTTC. Protein sequence: CASILTYEQYF.

This chain joins TRBV5-4 and TRBJ2-1, with 12 bases that match TRBD2. The CDR3 extends over 16 amino acids. The germline CDR1 and CDR2 sequences are SGHNT and YYREEE (reference sequence). V trimming: 2 bases; J trimming: 7 bases; junction bases outside the gene matches: 7. The CDR3 DNA is TGTGCCAGCAGCTTAGCGGGACTAGCGGGTGCAAATGAGCAGTTCTTC. Amino acid sequence: CASSLAGLAGANEQFF. Filled out from reference TRBV5-4 and TRBJ2-1, the complete variable domain reads ETGVTQSPTHLIKTRGQQVTLRCSSQSGHNTVSWYQQALGQGPQFIFQYYREEENGRGNFPPRFSGLQFPNYSSELNVNALELDDSALYLCASSLAGLAGANEQFFGPGTRLTVL.

The V call is TRBV11-2, the J call TRBJ2-7; 7 nucleotides match TRBD1. CDR1 and CDR2 (germline): SGHAT, FQNNGV. The CDR3 extends over 14 amino acids. J lost 2 bases, V lost 5 bases, and 6 bases had no gene match. The DNA for the CDR3 is TGTGCCAGCAGCATAAACAGGGGACCCTACGAGCAGTACTTC. It yields the protein CASSINRGPYEQYF.